This T cell receptor (beta chain) was identified during a study of T cell repertoires in cytomegalovirus infection. The wider study: Used in the study were CMV epitopes, some recently identified and HLA-C-restricted, others well-studied and HLA-B-restricted. It can be stated that public TCR beta signatures indicated CMV infection as well as a matching HLA type. Overall study results and limits: Pooled public TCR beta family frequency picked out CMV carriers with the relevant HLA. In two of eight donors, the top clonotype was HLA-C-restricted CMV-specific.

TCRdb reprocessed the reads via MiXCR and lists one record per CDR3 protein. The table includes some 100,000 distinct CDR3 sequences, around 31% detected once. Germline V gene data show CDR1 as SNHLY and CDR2 as FYNNEI. V dropped 2 bases and J dropped 4; count of bases not matched to a gene: 6. The CDR3 is 15 amino acids. Judged by abundance, this clonotype is medium-sized (0.01 to 0.1%). No antigen is known for it. This chain joins TRBV2 and TRBJ2-3, with 7 bases aligning to TRBD2. This TCR was recovered from a human donor in good health (CMV status not recorded). Some clones in this sample may be carry-over from other donors' samples. Specimen: CD8+ T cells from cultured PBMCs, collected from culture after CMV antigen stimulation. In DNA form, the CDR3 reads TGTGCCAGCAGTGAAACGGGGGGTTTCCCAGATACGCAGTATTTT. It translates to CASSETGGFPDTQYF.